This is a list of T cell receptor beta chains from one sample in a study of CD8 T cells in Susac syndrome. TCRdb reprocessed the immunoSEQ multiplex PCR reads via MiXCR and lists one record per CDR3 protein. The data contain 200,000 to 250,000 distinct CDR3 sequences, 95% of them singletons. The sample taken for sequencing was CD4+ T cells from PBMCs. The receptors come from a human donor with multiple sclerosis. CDR3s include the opening cysteine and the closing phenylalanine or tryptophan. D genes are given only for firm matches. Size is stated for part of the rows, as once, few or many counts, or as a class when the clone is expanded.

D: TRBD1
size: -
V: TRBV9
J: TRBJ1-2
CDR3: CASSVDRDLIGYTF
DNA: TGTGCCAGCAGCGTGGACAGGGATCTGATTGGCTACACCTTC

D: -
size: -
V: TRBV29-1
J: TRBJ2-7
CDR3: CSAGTYEQYF
DNA: TGCAGCGCCGGGACCTACGAGCAGTACTTC

D: -
size: -
V: TRBV2
J: TRBJ2-7
CDR3: CASSERKNYEQYF
DNA: TGTGCCAGCAGTGAACGTAAGAACTACGAGCAGTACTTC

D: -
size: -
V: TRBV27
J: TRBJ2-1
CDR3: CASSPADRHNEQFF
DNA: TGTGCCAGCAGTCCTGCTGACAGGCACAATGAGCAGTTCTTC

D: -
size: -
V: TRBV18
J: TRBJ1-5
CDR3: CASSPTRDQPQHF
DNA: TGTGCCAGCTCACCGACGAGAGATCAGCCCCAGCATTTT

D: TRBD2
size: once
V: TRBV29-1
J: TRBJ2-5
CDR3: CSVGGGKETQYF
DNA: TGCAGCGTTGGGGGGGGGAAAGAGACCCAGTACTTC

D: -
size: -
V: TRBV5-1
J: TRBJ2-1
CDR3: CASSLALRTQSFYNEQFF
DNA: TGCGCCAGCAGCTTGGCCTTACGGACCCAATCCTTCTACAATGAGCAGTTCTTC

D: -
size: -
V: TRBV30
J: TRBJ1-5
CDR3: CAWSVPRFYQPQHF
DNA: TGTGCCTGGAGTGTTCCCCGGTTTTATCAGCCCCAGCATTTT

D: -
size: -
V: TRBV5-1
J: TRBJ1-6
CDR3: CASSGGVGSPLHF
DNA: TGCGCCAGCAGTGGGGGCGTGGGTTCACCCCTCCACTTT

D: -
size: -
V: TRBV2
J: TRBJ2-7
CDR3: CASSASGAYEQYF
DNA: TGTGCCAGCAGTGCATCAGGGGCCTACGAGCAGTACTTC

D: -
size: -
V: TRBV3-1
J: TRBJ2-7
CDR3: CASSQRRAHEQYF
DNA: TGTGCCAGCAGCCAGCGCAGGGCCCACGAGCAGTACTTC

D: TRBD2
size: -
V: TRBV12-3/TRBV12-4
J: TRBJ2-3
CDR3: CASSLSGKADTQYF
DNA: TGTGCCAGCAGTTTAAGCGGGAAGGCAGATACGCAGTATTTT

D: -
size: -
V: TRBV18
J: TRBJ2-7
CDR3: CASSSTSALREQYF
DNA: TGTGCCAGCTCATCGACTAGTGCTTTACGCGAGCAGTACTTC

D: -
size: -
V: TRBV11-2
J: TRBJ2-7
CDR3: CASSSQAGYEQYF
DNA: TGTGCCAGCAGCTCTCAGGCGGGGTACGAGCAGTACTTC

D: -
size: once
V: TRBV27
J: TRBJ2-1
CDR3: CASQTGTPGPLYNEQFF
DNA: TGTGCCAGCCAAACCGGGACCCCAGGTCCCCTCTACAATGAGCAGTTCTTC

D: -
size: -
V: TRBV5-4
J: TRBJ1-4
CDR3: CASSSSANEKLFF
DNA: -

D: -
size: -
V: TRBV18
J: TRBJ1-1
CDR3: CASSADGGNTEAFF
DNA: TGTGCCAGCTCAGCGGACGGGGGGAACACTGAAGCTTTCTTT

D: -
size: -
V: TRBV5-6
J: TRBJ2-7
CDR3: CASSLTASGEQYF
DNA: TGTGCCAGCAGCTTGACAGCGTCGGGCGAGCAGTACTTC

D: TRBD1
size: -
V: TRBV3-1
J: TRBJ2-5
CDR3: CASSQAGTGGTKTQYF
DNA: TGTGCCAGCAGCCAAGCCGGGACAGGGGGCACGAAGACCCAGTACTTC

D: -
size: -
V: TRBV19
J: TRBJ2-7
CDR3: CASTLRPDTPTIRYF
DNA: TGTGCCAGTACCCTGAGGCCGGACACCCCTACGATCCGGTACTTC

D: TRBD1
size: -
V: TRBV7-2
J: TRBJ2-7
CDR3: CASSIRDSQLPVYEQYF
DNA: TGTGCCAGCAGCATCCGGGACAGCCAATTACCAGTCTACGAGCAGTACTTC

D: -
size: -
V: TRBV6-2/TRBV6-3
J: TRBJ2-4
CDR3: CASSHFTLGAKNIQYF
DNA: TGTGCCAGCAGCCACTTTACCTTAGGAGCCAAAAACATTCAGTACTTC

D: -
size: once
V: TRBV27
J: TRBJ1-2
CDR3: CASSSQKGTFAF
DNA: TGTGCCAGCAGTTCCCAGAAAGGGACCTTCGCCTTC

D: -
size: -
V: TRBV20-1
J: TRBJ1-2
CDR3: CSASDRGDYGYTF
DNA: TGCAGTGCTAGTGATCGGGGAGACTATGGCTACACCTTC

D: -
size: -
V: TRBV29-1
J: TRBJ2-2
CDR3: CSVGVGGNTGELFF
DNA: TGCAGCGTTGGGGTGGGTGGTAACACCGGGGAGCTGTTTTTT

D: -
size: -
V: TRBV30
J: TRBJ1-1
CDR3: CAWSPREEAFF
DNA: TGTGCCTGGAGTCCCCGAGAAGAAGCTTTCTTT

D: TRBD1
size: -
V: TRBV20-1
J: TRBJ1-2
CDR3: CSARAPGQGTHTF
DNA: TGCAGTGCTAGAGCTCCGGGACAGGGTACCCACACCTTC

D: -
size: -
V: TRBV6-5
J: TRBJ2-3
CDR3: CASGREVTDTQYF
DNA: TGTGCCAGCGGACGGGAAGTGACAGATACGCAGTATTTT

D: -
size: -
V: TRBV5-4
J: TRBJ2-3
CDR3: CASSGGHPFTDTQYF
DNA: TGTGCCAGCAGCGGGGGACACCCCTTCACAGATACGCAGTATTTT

D: TRBD1
size: few
V: TRBV27
J: TRBJ2-1
CDR3: CASSPRTGSSYNEQFF
DNA: TGTGCCAGCAGCCCCCGGACAGGGAGCTCCTACAATGAGCAGTTCTTC

D: -
size: -
V: TRBV20-1
J: TRBJ1-1
CDR3: CSATRQAEAFF
DNA: TGCAGTGCCACCCGACAGGCGGAAGCTTTCTTT

D: -
size: -
V: TRBV5-6
J: TRBJ1-1
CDR3: CASSQPGDTEAFF
DNA: TGTGCCAGCAGCCAACCCGGGGACACCGAAGCTTTCTTT

D: TRBD2
size: -
V: TRBV12-3/TRBV12-4
J: TRBJ2-5
CDR3: CASSSQRDPPRETQYF
DNA: TGTGCCAGCAGCTCCCAGCGGGACCCACCGAGGGAGACCCAGTACTTC

D: -
size: -
V: TRBV18
J: TRBJ1-1
CDR3: CASSPLGHVNTEAFF
DNA: TGTGCCAGCTCACCGCTCGGACATGTGAACACTGAAGCTTTCTTT

D: TRBD1
size: -
V: TRBV5-1
J: TRBJ2-1
CDR3: CASSIRDREDEQFF
DNA: TGCGCCAGCAGCATCCGGGACAGGGAAGATGAGCAGTTCTTC

D: -
size: -
V: TRBV27
J: TRBJ1-5
CDR3: CASSLFSAGYSNQPQHF
DNA: TGTGCCAGCAGTTTATTTTCGGCGGGGTATAGCAATCAGCCCCAGCATTTT

D: -
size: -
V: TRBV7-2
J: TRBJ2-5
CDR3: CASSLEIGETQYF
DNA: TGTGCCAGCAGCTTAGAGATCGGGGAGACCCAGTACTTC

D: -
size: -
V: TRBV7-2
J: TRBJ2-7
CDR3: CASSASGGRTYEQYF
DNA: TGTGCCAGCAGCGCGTCGGGGGGCCGCACCTACGAGCAGTACTTC

D: -
size: -
V: TRBV20-1
J: TRBJ2-5
CDR3: CSARPGLETQYF
DNA: TGCAGTGCTAGGCCTGGTTTGGAGACCCAGTACTTC

D: -
size: -
V: TRBV28
J: TRBJ2-2
CDR3: CATSGHLPGELFF
DNA: TGTGCCACCTCGGGACACCTCCCCGGGGAGCTGTTTTTT

D: -
size: -
V: TRBV30
J: TRBJ2-7
CDR3: CAWISYGPSYEQYF
DNA: TGTGCCTGGATTTCCTACGGTCCTTCCTACGAGCAGTACTTC

D: -
size: -
V: TRBV28
J: TRBJ2-2
CDR3: CASSSRRSNTGELFF
DNA: TGTGCCAGCAGTTCCAGGAGATCGAACACCGGGGAGCTGTTTTTT

D: TRBD1
size: -
V: TRBV2
J: TRBJ1-2
CDR3: CASSERRQGVEGYTF
DNA: TGTGCCAGCAGTGAAAGGCGACAGGGGGTGGAAGGCTACACCTTC

D: -
size: once
V: TRBV4-2
J: TRBJ2-1
CDR3: CASSQDPGLPAEEQFF
DNA: TGTGCCAGCAGCCAAGATCCCGGACTCCCCGCGGAGGAGCAGTTCTTC

D: -
size: -
V: TRBV20-1
J: TRBJ2-3
CDR3: CSAISPGGRTDTQYF
DNA: TGCAGTGCGATAAGCCCAGGTGGTCGCACAGATACGCAGTATTTT

D: -
size: -
V: TRBV7-9
J: TRBJ2-5
CDR3: CASSFEGLQETQYF
DNA: TGTGCCAGCAGCTTCGAGGGCCTCCAGGAGACCCAGTACTTC

D: -
size: -
V: TRBV3-1
J: TRBJ2-5
CDR3: CASSHAWGEETQYF
DNA: TGTGCCAGCAGCCACGCTTGGGGGGAAGAGACCCAGTACTTC

D: TRBD1
size: -
V: TRBV2
J: TRBJ1-4
CDR3: CASSGGDSNEKLFF
DNA: TGTGCCAGCAGTGGAGGGGACAGTAATGAAAAACTGTTTTTT